This T cell receptor (beta chain) was observed in a study of CD4 T cells in relation to SARS-CoV-2 and coronaviruses. Study context: TCR beta CDR3s were sequenced after approximately nine-day antigen culture of PBMCs.

This table comes from immunoSEQ multiplex PCR, and its TCRdb copy is limited to in-frame clones, with some not included. This table has about 22,000 clones, 60% to 80% appearing once. V was clipped by 0 bases and J by 6 bases, with 17 bases between them. This CDR3 comprises 16 residues. Germline CDR1 is SGDLS and CDR2 is YYNGEE. Notes on this clone: Its cognate antigen is unknown.

The unexposed donors gave CD4+ T cells in about 2010-2019, prior to COVID-19. After ten to eleven days of culture, CD4+ T cells were isolated. The specimen was CD4+ T cells from PBMCs, cultured in vitro. The TCR was taken from a human donor in good health. The chain couples TRBV9 to TRBJ2-3; D ambiguous. CDR3 nucleotides: TGTGCCAGCAGCGTAGGCAGTGGCCCGGTTATGGATACGCAGTATTTT. Protein sequence: CASSVGSGPVMDTQYF.